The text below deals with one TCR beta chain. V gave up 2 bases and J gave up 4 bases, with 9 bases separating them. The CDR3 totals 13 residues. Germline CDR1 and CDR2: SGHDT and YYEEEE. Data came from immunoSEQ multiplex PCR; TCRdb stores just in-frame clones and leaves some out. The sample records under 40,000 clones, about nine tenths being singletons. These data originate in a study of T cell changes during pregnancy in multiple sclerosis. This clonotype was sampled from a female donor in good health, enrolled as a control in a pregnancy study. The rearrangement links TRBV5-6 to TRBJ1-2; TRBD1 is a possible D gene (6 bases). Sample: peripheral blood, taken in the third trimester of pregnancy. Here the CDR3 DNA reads TGTGCCAGCAGCTTTCAACAGGGCTATGGCTACACCTTC. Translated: CASSFQQGYGYTF. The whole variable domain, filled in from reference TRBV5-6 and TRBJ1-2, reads DAGVTQSPTHLIKTRGQQVTLRCSPKSGHDTVSWYQQALGQGPQFIFQYYEEEERQRGNFPDRFSGHQFPNYSSELNVNALLLGDSALYLCASSFQQGYGYTFGSGTRLTVV.